The clone carrying this T cell receptor beta chain was detected a few times. No antigen is known for it. This entry belongs to a study of response to subunit inactivated influenza vaccine. Study-wide results and limits: Few new T cells, the authors suggested, are recruited by each seasonal influenza vaccination.

TCRdb ran MiXCR on the RT-PCR reads and lists one entry per CDR3 protein. The table includes around 570,000 distinct CDR3 sequences, about 7.6% detected once. CDR1 SEHNR and CDR2 FQNEAQ come from the germline V gene (reference sequence). The CDR3 consists of 16 residues. The J segment lost 4 bases and the V segment lost 2 bases, leaving 8 bases of the junction unmatched. The source material was PBMCs from blood, sampled less than 30 months after vaccination. The chain joins TRBV7-9 to TRBJ1-2; 9 bases fit TRBD1. The sequence was collected from a man aged 50-75 years who received an inactivated influenza vaccine. In DNA form, the CDR3 reads TGTGCCAGCAGCTTAACCGGGACAGGGAGGCCCTATGGCTACACCTTC. This translates into CASSLTGTGRPYGYTF.